This T cell receptor beta chain is drawn from a study of a mutant IDH1 vaccine in newly diagnosed glioma. In the study overall: Vaccinations were initiated 4-6 weeks following radiotherapy alone, or were given together with temozolomide cycles. Treated patients comprised about 60% males and around 40% females, mean age about 44 years. Prior therapy was radiotherapy, temozolomide, or both; most received both.

General observations from the study: Pseudoprogression appeared independent of alterations in top peripheral clonotypes.

Produced via immunoSEQ multiplex PCR; TCRdb's table is partial and in-frame only. Of 65,000 or so clones listed, about 88% were seen once; the top ten hold about 4%. About this clone itself: Its specificity is not known.

This CDR3 region has 14 residues. Germline CDR1 and CDR2: MDHEN and SYDVKM. V lost 3 bases to trimming and J lost 3 bases, with 11 bases between them. Documented time point: week 23, last vaccination. Every single dose of the vaccine, 300 ug of mutant IDH1 20-mer peptide, came with topical imiquimod. The input for sequencing was PBMCs, taken from a glioma patient whose treatment included an IDH1 peptide vaccine. This clonotype was sampled from a man younger than 40 with glioma. V gene TRBV28 combines with J gene TRBJ1-2; unclear D gene. The CDR3 sequence is CASSFTAGYYGYTF. The DNA of the CDR3 is TGTGCCAGCAGTTTCACCGCAGGCTACTATGGCTACACCTTC.